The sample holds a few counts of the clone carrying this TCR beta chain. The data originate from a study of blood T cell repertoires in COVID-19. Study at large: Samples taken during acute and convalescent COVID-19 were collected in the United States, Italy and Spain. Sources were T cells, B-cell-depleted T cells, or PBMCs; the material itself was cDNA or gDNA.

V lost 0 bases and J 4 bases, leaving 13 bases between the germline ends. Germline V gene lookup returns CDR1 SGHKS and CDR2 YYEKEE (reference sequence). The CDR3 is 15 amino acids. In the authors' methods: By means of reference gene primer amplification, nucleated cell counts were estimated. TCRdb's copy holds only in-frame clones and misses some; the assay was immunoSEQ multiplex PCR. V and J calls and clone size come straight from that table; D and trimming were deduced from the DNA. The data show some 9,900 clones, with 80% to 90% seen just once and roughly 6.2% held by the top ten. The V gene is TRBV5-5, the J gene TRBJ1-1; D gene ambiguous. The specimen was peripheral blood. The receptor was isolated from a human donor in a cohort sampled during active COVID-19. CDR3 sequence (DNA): TGTGCCAGCAGCTTGGTCGTTGGGCATAGCACTGAAGCTTTCTTT. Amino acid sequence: CASSLVVGHSTEAFF.